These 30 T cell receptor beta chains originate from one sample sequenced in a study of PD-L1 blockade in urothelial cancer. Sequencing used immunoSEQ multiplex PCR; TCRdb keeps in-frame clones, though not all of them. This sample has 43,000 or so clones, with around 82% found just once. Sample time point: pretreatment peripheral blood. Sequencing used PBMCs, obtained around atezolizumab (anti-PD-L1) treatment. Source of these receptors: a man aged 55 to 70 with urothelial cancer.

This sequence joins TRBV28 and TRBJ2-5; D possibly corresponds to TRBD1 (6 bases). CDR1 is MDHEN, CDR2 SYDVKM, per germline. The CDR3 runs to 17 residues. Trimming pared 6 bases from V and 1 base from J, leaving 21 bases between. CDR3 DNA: TGTGCCAGCAGCGACAGACCGGGACACGCACTCCAAGAGACCCAGTACTTC. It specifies CASSDRPGHALQETQYF. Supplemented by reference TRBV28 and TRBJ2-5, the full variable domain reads DVKVTQSSRYLVKRTGEKVFLECVQDMDHENMFWYRQDPGLGLRLIYFSYDVKMKEKGDIPEGYSVSREKKERFSLILESASTNQTSMYLCASSDRPGHALQETQYFGPGTRLLVL.

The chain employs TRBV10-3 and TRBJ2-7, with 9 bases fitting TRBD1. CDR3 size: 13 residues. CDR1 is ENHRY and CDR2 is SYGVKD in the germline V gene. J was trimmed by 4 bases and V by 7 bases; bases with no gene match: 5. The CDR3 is CAITGTGTYEQYF. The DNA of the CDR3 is TGTGCCATCACAGGGACAGGGACTTACGAGCAGTACTTC.

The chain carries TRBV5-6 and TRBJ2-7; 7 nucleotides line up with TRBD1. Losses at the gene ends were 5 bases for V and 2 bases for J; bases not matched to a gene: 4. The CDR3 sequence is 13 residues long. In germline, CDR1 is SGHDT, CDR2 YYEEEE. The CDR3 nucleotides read TGTGCCAGCAGTTGGGACAGAGCCTACGAGCAGTACTTC. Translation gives CASSWDRAYEQYF.

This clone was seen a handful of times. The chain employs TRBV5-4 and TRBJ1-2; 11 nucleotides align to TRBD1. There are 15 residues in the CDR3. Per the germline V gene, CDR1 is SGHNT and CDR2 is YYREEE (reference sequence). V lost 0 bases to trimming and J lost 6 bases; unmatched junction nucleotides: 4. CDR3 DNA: TGTGCCAGCAGCTTGGAGGGGACAGGGGGAAATGGCTACACCTTC. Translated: CASSLEGTGGNGYTF.

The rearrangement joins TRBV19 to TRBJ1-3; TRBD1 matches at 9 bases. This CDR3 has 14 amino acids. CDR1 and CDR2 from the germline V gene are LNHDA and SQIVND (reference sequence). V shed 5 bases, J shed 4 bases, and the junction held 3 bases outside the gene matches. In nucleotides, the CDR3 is TGTGCCAGTAGTCGACAGGGGGTAGGAAACACCATATATTTT. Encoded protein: CASSRQGVGNTIYF. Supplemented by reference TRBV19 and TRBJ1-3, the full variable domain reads DGGITQSPKYLFRKEGQNVTLSCEQNLNHDAMYWYRQDPGQGLRLIYYSQIVNDFQKGDIAEGYSVSREKKESFPLTVTSAQKNPTAFYLCASSRQGVGNTIYFGEGSWLTVV.

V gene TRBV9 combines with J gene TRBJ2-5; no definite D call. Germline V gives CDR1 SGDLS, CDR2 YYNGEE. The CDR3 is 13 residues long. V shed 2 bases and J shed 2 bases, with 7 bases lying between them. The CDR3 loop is CASSVSQQETQYF. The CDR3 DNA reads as TGTGCCAGCAGCGTTAGCCAGCAAGAGACCCAGTACTTC.

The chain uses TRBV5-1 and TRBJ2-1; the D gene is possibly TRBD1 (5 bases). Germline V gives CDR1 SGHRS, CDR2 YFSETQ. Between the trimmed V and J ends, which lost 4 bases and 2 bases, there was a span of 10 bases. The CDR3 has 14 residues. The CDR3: CASSPQGPYNEQFF. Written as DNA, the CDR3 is TGCGCCAGCAGCCCGCAGGGCCCCTACAATGAGCAGTTCTTC.

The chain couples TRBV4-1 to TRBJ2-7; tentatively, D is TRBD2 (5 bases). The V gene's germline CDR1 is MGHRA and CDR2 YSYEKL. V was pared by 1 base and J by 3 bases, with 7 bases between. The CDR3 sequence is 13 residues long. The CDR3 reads CASSQGGDYEQYF. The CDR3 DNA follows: TGCGCCAGCAGCCAAGGGGGAGACTACGAGCAGTACTTC.

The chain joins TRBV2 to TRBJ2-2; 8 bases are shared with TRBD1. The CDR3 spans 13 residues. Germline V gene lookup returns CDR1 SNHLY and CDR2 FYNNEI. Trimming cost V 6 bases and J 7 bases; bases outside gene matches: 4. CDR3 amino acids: CASRPTGDGELFF. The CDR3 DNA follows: TGTGCCAGCAGGCCGACAGGGGACGGGGAGCTGTTTTTT.

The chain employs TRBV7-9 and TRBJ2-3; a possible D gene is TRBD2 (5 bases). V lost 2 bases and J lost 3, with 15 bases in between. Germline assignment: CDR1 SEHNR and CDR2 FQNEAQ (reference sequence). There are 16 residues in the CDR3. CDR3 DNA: TGTGCCAGCAGCTTATCCCGACTAATTCTGACAGATACGCAGTATTTT. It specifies CASSLSRLILTDTQYF.

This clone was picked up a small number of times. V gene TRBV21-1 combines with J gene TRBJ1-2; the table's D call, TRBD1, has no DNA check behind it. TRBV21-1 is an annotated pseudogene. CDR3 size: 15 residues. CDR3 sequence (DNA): TGTGCCAGCAGCTCTCGGGACAGGGGTTCCTATGGCTACACCTTC. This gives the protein CASSSRDRGSYGYTF.

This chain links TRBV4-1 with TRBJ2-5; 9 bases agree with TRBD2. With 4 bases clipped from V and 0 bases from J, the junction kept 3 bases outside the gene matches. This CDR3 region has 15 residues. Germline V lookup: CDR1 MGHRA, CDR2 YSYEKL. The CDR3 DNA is TGCGCCAGCAGCCGCGGGGGGGGTTACCAAGAGACCCAGTACTTC. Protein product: CASSRGGGYQETQYF.

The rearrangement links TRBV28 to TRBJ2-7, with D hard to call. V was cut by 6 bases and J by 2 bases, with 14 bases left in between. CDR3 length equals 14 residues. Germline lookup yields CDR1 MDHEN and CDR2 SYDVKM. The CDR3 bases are TGTGCCAGCAGGATCGACAAGTCCCCCTACGAGCAGTACTTC. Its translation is CASRIDKSPYEQYF.

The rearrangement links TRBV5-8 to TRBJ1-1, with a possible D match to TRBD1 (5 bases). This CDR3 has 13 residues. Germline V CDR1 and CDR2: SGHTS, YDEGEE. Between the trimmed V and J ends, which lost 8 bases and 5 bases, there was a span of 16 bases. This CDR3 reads CASARERFTEAFF. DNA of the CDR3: TGTGCCAGTGCCAGGGAAAGGTTTACTGAAGCTTTCTTT. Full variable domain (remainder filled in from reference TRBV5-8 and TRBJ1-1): EAGVTQSPTHLIKTRGQQATLRCSPISGHTSVYWYQQALGLGLQFLLWYDEGEERNRGNFPPRFSGRQFPNYSSELNVNALELEDSALYLCASARERFTEAFFGQGTRLTVV.

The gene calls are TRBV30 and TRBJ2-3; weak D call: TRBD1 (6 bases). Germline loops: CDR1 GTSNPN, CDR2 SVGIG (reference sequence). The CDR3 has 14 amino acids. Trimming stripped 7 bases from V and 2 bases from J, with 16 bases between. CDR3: CASCRGSHTDTQYF. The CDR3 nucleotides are TGTGCCTCCTGCAGGGGATCCCACACAGATACGCAGTATTTT.

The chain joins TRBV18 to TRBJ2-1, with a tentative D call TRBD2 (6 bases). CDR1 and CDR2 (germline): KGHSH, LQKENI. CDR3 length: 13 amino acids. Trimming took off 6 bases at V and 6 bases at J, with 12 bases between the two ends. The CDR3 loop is CASSPIAANEQFF. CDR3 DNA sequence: TGTGCCAGCTCCCCCATAGCGGCCAATGAGCAGTTCTTC.

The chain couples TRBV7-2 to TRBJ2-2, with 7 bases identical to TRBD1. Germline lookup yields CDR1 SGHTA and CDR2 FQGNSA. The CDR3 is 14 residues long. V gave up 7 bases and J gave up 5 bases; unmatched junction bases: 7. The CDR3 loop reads CASIAGGPTGELFF. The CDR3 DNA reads TGTGCCAGCATCGCAGGGGGACCTACCGGGGAGCTGTTTTTT.

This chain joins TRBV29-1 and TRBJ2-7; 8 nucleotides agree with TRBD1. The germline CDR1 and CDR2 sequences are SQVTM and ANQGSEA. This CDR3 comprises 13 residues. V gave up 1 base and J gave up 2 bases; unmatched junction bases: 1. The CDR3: CSVEGTGTYEQYF. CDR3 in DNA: TGCAGCGTTGAAGGGACAGGGACCTACGAGCAGTACTTC.

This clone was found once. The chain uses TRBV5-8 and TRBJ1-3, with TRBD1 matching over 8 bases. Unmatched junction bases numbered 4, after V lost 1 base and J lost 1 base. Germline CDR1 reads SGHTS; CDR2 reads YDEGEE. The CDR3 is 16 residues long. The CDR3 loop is CASSLTGGLSGNTIYF. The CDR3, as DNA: TGTGCCAGCAGCTTGACAGGGGGATTATCTGGAAACACCATATATTTT.

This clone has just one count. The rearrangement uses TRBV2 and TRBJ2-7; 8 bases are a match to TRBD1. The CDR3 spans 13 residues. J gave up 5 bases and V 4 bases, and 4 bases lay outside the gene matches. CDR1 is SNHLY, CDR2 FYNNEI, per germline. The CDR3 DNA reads TGTGCCAGCAGTGGGACAGGGTCCAACGAGCAGTACTTC. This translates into CASSGTGSNEQYF.

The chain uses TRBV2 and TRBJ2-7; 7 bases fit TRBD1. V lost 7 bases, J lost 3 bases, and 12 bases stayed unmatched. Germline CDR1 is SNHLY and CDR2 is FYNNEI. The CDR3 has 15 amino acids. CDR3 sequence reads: CASILDRRLGYEQYF. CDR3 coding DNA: TGTGCCAGCATCCTGGACAGGCGCCTGGGCTACGAGCAGTACTTC.

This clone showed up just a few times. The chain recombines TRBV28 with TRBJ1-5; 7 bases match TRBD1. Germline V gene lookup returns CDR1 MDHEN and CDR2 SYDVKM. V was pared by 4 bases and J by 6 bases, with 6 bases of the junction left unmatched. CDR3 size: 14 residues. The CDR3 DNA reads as TGTGCCAGCAGTTCAGGACAGGTCCGTCAGCCCCAGCATTTT. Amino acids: CASSSGQVRQPQHF.

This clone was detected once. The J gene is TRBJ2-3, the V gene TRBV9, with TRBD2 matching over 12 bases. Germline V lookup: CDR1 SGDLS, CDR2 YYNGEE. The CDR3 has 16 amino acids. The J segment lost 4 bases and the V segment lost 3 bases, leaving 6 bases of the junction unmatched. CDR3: CASSAPTSGSADTQYF. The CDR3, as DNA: TGTGCCAGCAGCGCCCCGACTAGCGGGAGCGCAGATACGCAGTATTTT.

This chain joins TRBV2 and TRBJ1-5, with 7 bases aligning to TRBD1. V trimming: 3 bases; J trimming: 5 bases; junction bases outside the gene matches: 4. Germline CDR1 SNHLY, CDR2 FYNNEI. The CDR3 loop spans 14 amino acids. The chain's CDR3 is CASSEGQPHQPQHF. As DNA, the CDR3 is TGTGCCAGCAGTGAGGGACAGCCTCATCAGCCCCAGCATTTT.

CDR3 region: CAIRRQGEDEQYF. The DNA for the CDR3 is TGTGCCATCAGGCGACAGGGTGAGGACGAGCAGTACTTC. The V gene is TRBV10-3, the J gene TRBJ2-7; TRBD1 agrees at 7 bases. CDR3 size: 13 residues. The germline V gene encodes CDR1 ENHRY and CDR2 SYGVKD. V was clipped by 6 bases and J by 5 bases; unmatched bases: 7.

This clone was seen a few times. The CDR3: CASSFGASPEKNIQYF. CDR3 nucleotide sequence: TGTGCCAGCAGTTTTGGGGCTTCGCCGGAAAAAAACATTCAGTACTTC. V gene TRBV28 combines with J gene TRBJ2-4; maybe TRBD1 (5 bases). The CDR3 spans 16 residues. Trimming pared 3 bases from V and 4 bases from J, leaving 16 bases between. The germline CDR1 and CDR2 sequences are MDHEN and SYDVKM.

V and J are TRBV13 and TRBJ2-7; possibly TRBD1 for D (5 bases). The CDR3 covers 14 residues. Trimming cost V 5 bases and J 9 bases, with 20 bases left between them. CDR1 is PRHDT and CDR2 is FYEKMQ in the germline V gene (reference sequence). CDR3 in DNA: TGTGCCAGCAGCCAAAGGGGTGCCAATCGGGTGCAGTACTTC. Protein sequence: CASSQRGANRVQYF.

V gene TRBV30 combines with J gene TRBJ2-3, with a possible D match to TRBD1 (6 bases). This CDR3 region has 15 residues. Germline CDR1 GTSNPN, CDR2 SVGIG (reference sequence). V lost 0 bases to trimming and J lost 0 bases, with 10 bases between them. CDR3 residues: CAWSVGTTSTDTQYF. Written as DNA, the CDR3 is TGTGCCTGGAGTGTAGGGACAACTAGCACAGATACGCAGTATTTT.

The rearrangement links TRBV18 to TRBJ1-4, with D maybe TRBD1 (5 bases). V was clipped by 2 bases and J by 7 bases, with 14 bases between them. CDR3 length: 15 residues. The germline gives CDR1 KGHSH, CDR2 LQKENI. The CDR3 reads CASSPDGGGGEKLFF. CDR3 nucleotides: TGTGCCAGCTCACCAGATGGGGGAGGTGGTGAAAAACTGTTTTTT.

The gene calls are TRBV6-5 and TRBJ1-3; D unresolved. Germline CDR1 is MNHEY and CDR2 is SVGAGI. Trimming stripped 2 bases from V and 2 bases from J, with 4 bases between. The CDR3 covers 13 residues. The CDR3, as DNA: TGTGCCAGCAGTTACGTCACTGGAAACACCATATATTTT. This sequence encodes CASSYVTGNTIYF.